One and the same sample provided the 20 T cell receptor beta chains below, sequenced in a study of stem cell transplantation in POMP-related autoinflammatory disease. This table comes from immunoSEQ multiplex PCR, and its TCRdb copy is limited to in-frame clones, with some not included. The data hold about 2,800 clones, with 91% observed a single time. Here the sequenced sample was CD4+ follicular helper T cells (Tfh) from PBMCs, taken after stem cell transplantation. Every receptor here comes from a human patient with POMP-related autoinflammation and immune dysregulation (PRAID). Some of the T cells may derive from the graft donor.

The chain has TRBV30 and TRBJ2-5; maybe TRBD2 (5 bases). Germline lookup yields CDR1 GTSNPN and CDR2 SVGIG (reference sequence). The length of the CDR3 is 13 residues. Trimming shortened V by 0 bases and J by 2 bases, and 7 bases separated the two germline ends. As DNA, the CDR3 is TGTGCCTGGAGTGTACGGGATCAAGAGACCCAGTACTTC. Translation: CAWSVRDQETQYF.

The genes are TRBV6-5 and TRBJ1-3, with D hard to call. The V end was cut by 8 bases, the J end by 0 bases, with 14 bases between. This CDR3 is 15 amino acids long. Germline CDR1 reads MNHEY; CDR2 reads SVGAGI. For the CDR3, the DNA is TGTGCCAGCGGTTTCGGCACCAACTCTGGAAACACCATATATTTT. Its translation: CASGFGTNSGNTIYF.

The chain has TRBV6-4 and TRBJ2-3, with D maybe TRBD2 (5 bases). The V end lost 6 bases, the J end lost 1 base, and 11 bases lay between the germline ends. Per the germline V gene, CDR1 is MRHNA and CDR2 is SNTAGT. The CDR3 totals 14 residues. DNA for the CDR3: TGTGCCAGCAGCCCACTAGGCGGCACAGATACGCAGTATTTT. As protein: CASSPLGGTDTQYF.

CDR3 residues: CASRHGEARGSPLHF. The CDR3 DNA follows: TGTGCCAGCAGACACGGTGAAGCCAGGGGTTCACCCCTCCACTTT. The chain joins TRBV6-5 to TRBJ1-6, with D maybe TRBD1 (6 bases). CDR3 size: 15 residues. Trimming left V 6 bases short and J 9 bases short, with 18 bases between. Germline lookup yields CDR1 MNHEY and CDR2 SVGAGI.

The J gene is TRBJ2-2, the V gene TRBV18; possible D gene TRBD1, 5 bases. This CDR3 region has 14 residues. V was trimmed by 3 bases and J by 3 bases, leaving 8 bases between them. Per the germline V gene, CDR1 is KGHSH and CDR2 is LQKENI. The CDR3 nucleotides read TGTGCCAGCTCACCGGTCAGGGACACCGGGGAGCTGTTTTTT. This codes for CASSPVRDTGELFF. Full variable domain (outside the CDR3, taken from reference TRBV18 and TRBJ2-2): NAGVMQNPRHLVRRRGQEARLRCSPMKGHSHVYWYRQLPEEGLKFMVYLQKENIIDESGMPKERFSAEFPKEGPSILRIQQVVRGDSAAYFCASSPVRDTGELFFGEGSRLTVL.

The chain links TRBV5-1 to TRBJ2-5; possibly TRBD2 for D (7 bases). V was pared by 2 bases and J by 5 bases, with 13 bases between. CDR3 size: 14 residues. CDR1 is SGHRS, CDR2 YFSETQ, per germline. Written as DNA, the CDR3 is TGCGCCAGCAGCTTCACACAGGGAGGGGAGACCCAGTACTTC. Protein product: CASSFTQGGETQYF.

This clone was found a few times. The rearrangement uses TRBV18 and TRBJ2-2; D remains ambiguous. Germline CDR1 and CDR2: KGHSH and LQKENI. The CDR3 loop spans 12 amino acids. V was trimmed by 5 bases and J by 7 bases, leaving 8 bases between them. CDR3 protein: CASSSYDGELFF. The CDR3 DNA follows: TGTGCCAGCTCATCGTATGACGGGGAGCTGTTTTTT.

The V call is TRBV18, the J call TRBJ2-7; D possibly matches TRBD1 or TRBD2 (5 bases each). Germline CDR1 KGHSH, CDR2 LQKENI. V gave up 3 bases and J gave up 0 bases, with 9 bases separating them. The length of the CDR3 is 14 residues. The CDR3 region has the DNA TGTGCCAGCTCACCGGGGGTTAACTCCTACGAGCAGTACTTC. This codes for CASSPGVNSYEQYF.

This chain links TRBV19 with TRBJ2-1; 9 bases agree with TRBD1. The CDR3 is made up of 15 amino acids. The V gene end was trimmed by 5 bases and the J gene end by 7 bases; junction bases not matched to a gene: 9. Germline values: CDR1 LNHDA, CDR2 SQIVND (reference sequence). The DNA of the CDR3 is TGTGCCAGTAGTTTCCCCGGGACAGGGAGTAATGAGCAGTTCTTC. It specifies CASSFPGTGSNEQFF.

This clone was counted once. J is TRBJ2-5 and V is TRBV5-1; TRBD1 is a possible D gene (6 bases). This CDR3 contains 15 residues. Trimming left V 4 bases short and J 1 base short, with 14 bases between. The V gene's germline CDR1 is SGHRS and CDR2 YFSETQ. This CDR3 is CASSGGQTRQETQYF. CDR3 DNA sequence: TGCGCCAGCAGCGGTGGACAGACCCGCCAAGAGACCCAGTACTTC.

The chain recombines TRBV2 with TRBJ2-7; D ambiguous. Per germline, CDR1 SNHLY and CDR2 FYNNEI. Trimming took 3 bases from V and 5 from J, leaving 14 bases between them. This CDR3 region has 14 residues. CDR3: CASSESTRRDEQYF. CDR3 bases: TGTGCCAGCAGTGAGTCTACGAGACGGGACGAGCAGTACTTC.

The chain links TRBV14 to TRBJ2-7; D is undetermined. Germline assignment: CDR1 SGHDN and CDR2 FVKESK. The CDR3 sequence is 13 residues long. V was shortened by 1 base and J by 6 bases, with 10 bases between the two germline ends. The CDR3 here is CASSQVGSGEQYF. The CDR3 DNA reads as TGTGCCAGCAGCCAAGTGGGGTCCGGCGAGCAGTACTTC.

J is TRBJ2-6 and V is TRBV2, with no clear D. The germline V and J ends were trimmed by 0 bases and 12 bases, with 12 bases remaining between them. The CDR3 sequence is 14 residues long. Per germline, CDR1 SNHLY and CDR2 FYNNEI. CDR3 DNA sequence: TGTGCCAGCAGTGAAGCTCCAGGTTCACCCGTCCTGACTTTC. This sequence encodes CASSEAPGSPVLTF.

The genes are TRBV5-1 and TRBJ1-5; perhaps TRBD1 as D (6 bases). V was clipped by 4 bases and J by 5 bases, with 10 bases between them. The CDR3 is 13 residues long. CDR1 SGHRS and CDR2 YFSETQ come from the germline V gene. Written as DNA, the CDR3 is TGCGCCAGCAGCGGGGGGCCCGATCAGCCCCAGCATTTT. This sequence encodes CASSGGPDQPQHF.

This clone was counted a single time. This sequence joins TRBV18 and TRBJ2-1; TRBD1 matches at 10 bases. This CDR3 contains 14 residues. The V and J ends lost 3 bases and 8 bases, in that order; junction bases with no gene match: 4. CDR1 and CDR2 from the germline V gene are KGHSH and LQKENI. In DNA form, the CDR3 reads TGTGCCAGCTCACCGGGACAGGGGATCGATGAGCAGTTCTTC. Protein: CASSPGQGIDEQFF.

The chain couples TRBV19 to TRBJ2-5; 7 bases are a match to TRBD2. In germline, CDR1 is LNHDA, CDR2 SQIVND (reference sequence). Trimming cost V 5 bases and J 1 base; bases outside gene matches: 7. The CDR3 totals 15 residues. Written as DNA, the CDR3 is TGTGCCAGTAGTCAGAGGGAGGGTTCCCAAGAGACCCAGTACTTC. Protein product: CASSQREGSQETQYF.

This CDR3 is CASSRAGRGDYGYTF. The DNA for the CDR3 is TGTGCCAGCAGCCGGGCAGGGAGGGGTGACTATGGCTACACCTTC. The chain has TRBV5-6 and TRBJ1-2, with D possibly TRBD1 on 5 matching bases. This CDR3 contains 15 residues. V was pared by 4 bases and J by 3 bases, with 16 bases between. Germline V gives CDR1 SGHDT, CDR2 YYEEEE.

The CDR3 here is CASSSSGTDTQYF. The CDR3 nucleotides read TGTGCCAGCAGCTCAAGTGGGACAGATACGCAGTATTTT. The chain employs TRBV7-7 and TRBJ2-3; D gene ambiguous. Trimming removed 4 bases at V and 3 bases at J, with 8 bases between. CDR1 and CDR2 (germline): SSHAT, FNYEAQ (reference sequence). This CDR3 contains 13 residues.

Only one count was recorded for this clone. The chain joins TRBV30 to TRBJ2-5, with D maybe TRBD2 (7 bases). The CDR3 totals 14 residues. V was clipped by 0 bases and J by 5 bases, with 13 bases between them. The germline gives CDR1 GTSNPN, CDR2 SVGIG (reference sequence). Written as DNA, the CDR3 is TGTGCCTGGAGTGTACCGGGGGGCGCGGAGACCCAGTACTTC. This sequence encodes CAWSVPGGAETQYF. The full variable domain, completed using reference TRBV30 and TRBJ2-5, is SQTIHQWPATLVQPVGSPLSLECTVEGTSNPNLYWYRQAAGRGLQLLFYSVGIGQISSEVPQNLSASRPQDRQFILSSKKLLLSDSGFYLCAWSVPGGAETQYFGPGTRLLVL.

The V gene is TRBV27, the J gene TRBJ2-7; D is unclear. Germline CDR1 is MNHEY and CDR2 is SMNVEV (reference sequence). Trimming stripped 8 bases from V and 5 bases from J, with 19 bases between. CDR3 length equals 14 residues. CDR3 nucleotides: TGTGCCAGCGCTAGAGGTCGGTTACCCGACGAGCAGTACTTC. Encoded protein: CASARGRLPDEQYF.